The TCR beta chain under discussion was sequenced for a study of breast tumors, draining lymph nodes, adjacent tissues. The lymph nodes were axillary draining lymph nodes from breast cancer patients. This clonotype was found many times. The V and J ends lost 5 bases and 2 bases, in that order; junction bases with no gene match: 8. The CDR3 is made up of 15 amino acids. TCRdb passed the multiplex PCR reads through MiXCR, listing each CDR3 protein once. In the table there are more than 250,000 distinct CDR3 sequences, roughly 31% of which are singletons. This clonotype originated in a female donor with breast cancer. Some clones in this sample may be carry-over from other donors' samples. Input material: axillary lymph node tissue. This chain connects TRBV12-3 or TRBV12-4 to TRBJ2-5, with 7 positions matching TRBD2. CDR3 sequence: CASSPQREPQETQYF. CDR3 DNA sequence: TGTGCCAGCAGTCCACAGCGGGAACCACAAGAGACCCAGTACTTC.